This T cell receptor (beta chain) was identified in a study of cytomegalovirus exposure and HLA in healthy donors. With 60 Vbeta and 13 Jbeta primers, the PCR was carried out. Data came from immunoSEQ multiplex PCR; TCRdb stores just in-frame clones and leaves some out. In the table there are some 140,000 clones, 80% to 90% of which are singletons. This clone was counted between two and nine times. No antigen is known for it. General study points: Most subjects' HLA-A and HLA-B alleles were reportedly predicted from TCR beta sequences. It was reported in a later analysis that an Asian-associated ancestry cluster showed fewer N-insertions than the approximately 700-donor mean. A later analysis linked a missense variant in DCLRE1C to the trimming of TCR beta V and J genes.

This CDR3 is built from 14 residues. V lost 4 bases, J lost 0 bases, and 9 bases lay in between. Germline V gene data show CDR1 as MGHRA and CDR2 as YSYEKL. The chain combines TRBV4-1 with TRBJ1-1, with D perhaps matching TRBD1 (6 bases). What was sequenced was PBMCs. The TCR sequence derives from a woman in her twenties or thirties in good health and CMV-seronegative. The CDR3 DNA reads TGCGCCAGCAGCCCGGGACAAGTGAACACTGAAGCTTTCTTT. This gives the protein CASSPGQVNTEAFF.